The 17 T cell receptor beta chains below all came from one sample that was sequenced in a study of CD8+CD57+ T cells in acquired aplastic anemia. TCR beta VDJ and CDR3 profiles were obtained from a genomic DNA template. TCRdb reanalysed the reads using MiXCR and keeps one entry per CDR3 protein. The table has roughly 130,000 distinct CDR3 sequences, roughly 50% seen once; the top ten hold about 2.5%. The sample taken for sequencing was sorted CD4+, CD8+, or CD8+CD57+ T cells (not recorded which) from PBMCs. The receptor set was obtained from a human donor in good health, serving as a control.

The chain is built from TRBV24-1 and TRBJ2-7; 9 bases are shared with TRBD1. This CDR3 has 13 amino acids. CDR1 is KGHDR, CDR2 SFDVKD, per germline. With 11 bases clipped from V and 4 bases from J, the junction kept 8 bases outside the gene matches. The DNA for the CDR3 is TGTGCCATAGATGACGGACAGGGGTACGAGCAGTACTTC. Translated, it gives CAIDDGQGYEQYF.

The chain employs TRBV7-9 and TRBJ1-2; D not certain. The V gene's germline CDR1 is SEHNR and CDR2 FQNEAQ (reference sequence). The CDR3 is 13 residues long. V was pared by 6 bases and J by 2 bases, with 10 bases between. CDR3 protein: CASRNPRNYGYTF. CDR3 nucleotides: TGTGCCAGCAGGAATCCGAGAAACTATGGCTACACCTTC.

The table lists this clonotype with a few counts. The rearrangement links TRBV24-1 to TRBJ1-2; D not certain. Germline V gene sequence: CDR1 KGHDR, CDR2 SFDVKD. V lost 4 bases, J lost 7 bases, and 12 bases lay in between. CDR3 length: 13 residues. CDR3 in DNA: TGTGCCACCAGTGACACGGACCGGGGTGGCTACACCTTC. It codes for CATSDTDRGGYTF.

The V and J genes are TRBV2 and TRBJ2-2; D tentatively reads TRBD1 or TRBD2 (7 bases each). V lost 2 bases and J 9 bases, leaving 22 bases between the germline ends. Germline V gene sequence: CDR1 SNHLY, CDR2 FYNNEI. The CDR3 is made up of 17 amino acids. CDR3: CASSEQGGGARTRELFF. CDR3 in DNA: TGTGCCAGCAGTGAACAGGGAGGGGGCGCTCGGACCAGGGAGCTGTTTTTT.

The chain links TRBV20-1 to TRBJ2-7; D ambiguous. The CDR3 spans 13 residues. The germline CDR1 and CDR2 sequences are DFQATT and SNEGSKA (reference sequence). Deletions cut 1 base from V and 1 base from J, with 8 bases between. The CDR3 region is CSARGVSSYEQYF. CDR3 DNA: TGCAGTGCTAGAGGGGTTAGTTCCTACGAGCAGTACTTC.

This clonotype has a count of ten or more. The V gene is TRBV9, the J gene TRBJ1-3, with D possibly TRBD1 on 6 matching bases. The CDR3 extends over 17 amino acids. Looked up from germline, CDR1 is SGDLS and CDR2 is YYNGEE. Trimming pared 0 bases from V and 3 bases from J, leaving 16 bases between. CDR3 protein: CASSVDPGAGSGNTIYF. CDR3 sequence (DNA): TGTGCCAGCAGCGTAGACCCAGGGGCAGGCAGTGGAAACACCATATATTTT.

V and J are TRBV10-3 and TRBJ2-1; D may be TRBD2 (5 bases). The length of the CDR3 is 12 residues. Deletions cut 6 bases from V and 6 bases from J, with 9 bases between. In germline, CDR1 is ENHRY, CDR2 SYGVKD. CDR3 protein: CAISEGRNEQFF. The CDR3 DNA reads as TGTGCCATCAGCGAGGGTCGCAATGAGCAGTTCTTC.

This clonotype was counted many times. The V call is TRBV19, the J call TRBJ1-2; possibly TRBD1 for D (6 bases). Trimming removed 8 bases from V and 4 bases from J, with 20 bases in between. The length of the CDR3 is 15 residues. The germline V gene encodes CDR1 LNHDA and CDR2 SQIVND (reference sequence). CDR3 sequence reads: CASSGGGTRTYGYTF. The DNA of the CDR3 is TGTGCCAGTTCCGGGGGCGGGACTCGAACCTATGGCTACACCTTC.

This rearrangement joins TRBV4-2 to TRBJ2-7; TRBD2 aligns across 7 bases. The V and J ends lost 1 base and 4 bases, in that order; junction bases with no gene match: 13. This CDR3 has 17 amino acids. CDR1 is LGHNA and CDR2 is YNFKEQ in the germline V gene. CDR3 sequence reads: CASSQGRGTSETYEQYF. The DNA of the CDR3 is TGTGCCAGCAGCCAAGGGCGTGGAACTAGCGAGACTTACGAGCAGTACTTC.

The chain joins TRBV10-3 to TRBJ2-7; D call uncertain. CDR1 and CDR2 (germline): ENHRY, SYGVKD. The CDR3 extends over 16 amino acids. With 0 bases removed from V and 2 bases from J, the gap between germline ends came to 14 bases. CDR3 coding DNA: TGTGCCATCAGTGAGTCTGGTTGGAAAAAAGCCTACGAGCAGTACTTC. Translated: CAISESGWKKAYEQYF.

J is TRBJ2-7 and V is TRBV24-1; 7 nucleotides agree with TRBD1. This CDR3 has 17 amino acids. Germline CDR1 reads KGHDR; CDR2 reads SFDVKD. The V segment lost 3 bases and the J segment 2 bases; nucleotides outside the gene matches: 12. The CDR3 sequence is CATSDTTGATPTYEQYF. The CDR3 nucleotides read TGTGCCACCAGTGATACCACAGGGGCGACGCCGACCTACGAGCAGTACTTC.

This clonotype was seen ten or more times. The rearrangement uses TRBV11-2 and TRBJ2-1; D is ambiguous. This CDR3 has 16 amino acids. Germline CDR1 reads SGHAT; CDR2 reads FQNNGV. V dropped 4 bases and J dropped 7 bases, with 20 bases sitting between them. CDR3 residues: CASSSQTSPLRNEQFF. The DNA of the CDR3 is TGTGCCAGCAGCTCCCAGACTTCCCCCCTCAGAAATGAGCAGTTCTTC.

V is TRBV10-3 and J is TRBJ2-1; 7 positions match TRBD1. The CDR3 contains 15 residues. V was clipped by 6 bases and J by 5 bases; unmatched bases: 10. CDR1 is ENHRY, CDR2 SYGVKD, per germline. CDR3 DNA: TGTGCCATCAGCAAGGACAGGCTAGAGCACAATGAGCAGTTCTTC. Its translation: CAISKDRLEHNEQFF.

This clonotype has at least ten counts. The gene calls are TRBV3-1 and TRBJ1-5; D might be TRBD1 (5 bases). The ends were cut back, 4 bases at V and 5 bases at J, with 12 bases in the middle. Germline V gene lookup returns CDR1 LGHDT and CDR2 YNNKEL (reference sequence). The CDR3 spans 14 residues. The CDR3 loop reads CASSPDTGDQPQHF. For the CDR3, the DNA is TGTGCCAGCAGCCCCGACACGGGGGATCAGCCCCAGCATTTT.

This clonotype was counted only a few times. A much bigger clone sits one base away, suggesting this may be a read error. The chain uses TRBV20-1 and TRBJ1-4; 7 bases are shared with TRBD1. This CDR3 has 17 amino acids. Germline assignment: CDR1 DFQATT and CDR2 SNEGSKA (reference sequence). V gave up 2 bases and J gave up 0 bases; unmatched junction bases: 9. CDR3 sequence reads: CSARQTGTVSTNEKLFF. Here the CDR3 DNA reads TGCAGTGCTAGACAGACCGGGACAGTATCAACTAATGAAAAACTGTTTTTT.

The V call is TRBV19, the J call TRBJ2-1, with D unclear. The CDR3 is made up of 15 amino acids. The germline CDR1 and CDR2 sequences are LNHDA and SQIVND (reference sequence). Trimming left V 6 bases short and J 3 bases short, with 15 bases between. CDR3 residues: CASSPGSKFYNEQFF. The CDR3 DNA follows: TGTGCCAGTAGCCCCGGGTCGAAATTCTACAATGAGCAGTTCTTC.

The chain employs TRBV24-1 and TRBJ1-2; 9 bases fit TRBD1. The CDR3 consists of 15 residues. Germline CDR1 is KGHDR and CDR2 is SFDVKD. Germline trimming cut 11 bases from V and 7 bases from J; bases unmatched to any gene: 16. The CDR3 nucleotides read TGTGCCAGCAGCACAACCCAACAGGGGGCGGGTGGCTACACCTTC. This gives the protein CASSTTQQGAGGYTF.